This T cell receptor (beta chain) was documented in a study of cytomegalovirus exposure and HLA in healthy donors. 60 Vbeta and 13 Jbeta primers were used in PCR. The assay was immunoSEQ multiplex PCR, and TCRdb's table has in-frame clones only and misses some. This sample has around 150,000 clones; roughly 70% occur once, and the top ten carry around 7%. Trimming at V came to 7 bases and at J to 7 bases, leaving 10 bases not matched to a gene. Germline CDR1 reads SGHRS; CDR2 reads YFSETQ. The CDR3 has 14 residues. This TCR was recovered from a man aged 35 to 55 in good health and CMV-seropositive. Sequenced: PBMCs. V is TRBV5-1 and J is TRBJ2-1, with 8 bases matching TRBD2. The CDR3 sequence: CASGPAGAYNEQFF. DNA for the CDR3: TGCGCCAGCGGGCCAGCGGGGGCTTATAATGAGCAGTTCTTC.